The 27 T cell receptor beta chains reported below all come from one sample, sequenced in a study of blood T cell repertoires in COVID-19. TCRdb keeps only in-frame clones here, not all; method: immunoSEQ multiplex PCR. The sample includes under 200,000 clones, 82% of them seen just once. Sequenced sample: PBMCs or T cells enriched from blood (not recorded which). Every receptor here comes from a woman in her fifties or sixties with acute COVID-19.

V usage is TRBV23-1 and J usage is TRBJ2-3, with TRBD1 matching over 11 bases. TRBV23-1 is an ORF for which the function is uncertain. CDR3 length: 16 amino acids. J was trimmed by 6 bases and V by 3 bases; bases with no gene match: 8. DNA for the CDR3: TGCGCCAGCAGTCATCGCGGACAGGGGGCCTTGGATACGCAGTATTTT. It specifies CASSHRGQGALDTQYF.

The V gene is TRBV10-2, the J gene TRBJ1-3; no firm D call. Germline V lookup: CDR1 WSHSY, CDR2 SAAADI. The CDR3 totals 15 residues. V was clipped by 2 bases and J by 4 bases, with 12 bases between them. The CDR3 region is CASSEIPTAGNTIYF. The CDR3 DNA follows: TGCGCCAGCAGTGAGATTCCTACTGCGGGAAACACCATATATTTT.

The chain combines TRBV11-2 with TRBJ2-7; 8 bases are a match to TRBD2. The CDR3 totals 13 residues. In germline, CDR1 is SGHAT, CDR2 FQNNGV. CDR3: CASGSFREGGVNV. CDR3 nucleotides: TGTGCCAGCGGATCCTTCCGGGAGGGCGGCGTGAACGTC.

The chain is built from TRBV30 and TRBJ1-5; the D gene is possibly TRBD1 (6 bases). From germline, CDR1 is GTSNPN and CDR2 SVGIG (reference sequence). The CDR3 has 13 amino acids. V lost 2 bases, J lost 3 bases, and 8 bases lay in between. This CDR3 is CAWSYRDNQPQHF. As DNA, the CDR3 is TGTGCCTGGAGTTACAGGGACAATCAGCCCCAGCATTTT.

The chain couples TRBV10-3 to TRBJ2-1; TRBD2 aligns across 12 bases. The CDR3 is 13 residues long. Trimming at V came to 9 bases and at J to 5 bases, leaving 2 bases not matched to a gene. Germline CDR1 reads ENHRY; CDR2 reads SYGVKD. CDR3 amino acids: CAIGLAGHNEQFF. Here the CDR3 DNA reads TGTGCCATAGGACTAGCGGGACACAATGAGCAGTTCTTC.

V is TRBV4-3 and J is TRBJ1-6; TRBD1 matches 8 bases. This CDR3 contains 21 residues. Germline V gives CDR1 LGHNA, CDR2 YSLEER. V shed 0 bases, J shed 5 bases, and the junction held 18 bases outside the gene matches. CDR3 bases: TGCGCCAGCAGCCAAGATCTTTTTGGCAGGGGGCCGATCGGCAATAATTCACCCCTCCACTTT. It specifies CASSQDLFGRGPIGNNSPLHF.

Written as DNA, the CDR3 is TGTGCCAGCAGCGGAAGCGGGGGGGCCGCCTACGAGCAGTACGTC. Translated, it gives CASSGSGGAAYEQYV. V and J are TRBV7-2 and TRBJ2-7, with TRBD2 identical over 10 bases. V shed 5 bases and J 2 bases; nucleotides not matched to a gene: 6. Germline values: CDR1 SGHTA, CDR2 FQGNSA. There are 15 residues in the CDR3.

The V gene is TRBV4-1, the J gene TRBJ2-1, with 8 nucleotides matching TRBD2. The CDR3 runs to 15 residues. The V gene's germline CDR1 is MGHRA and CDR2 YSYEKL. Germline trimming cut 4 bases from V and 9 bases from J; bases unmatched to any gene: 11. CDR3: CASSPGERELVEQFF. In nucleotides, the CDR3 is TGCGCCAGCAGCCCAGGGGAGCGGGAGCTTGTTGAGCAGTTCTTC.

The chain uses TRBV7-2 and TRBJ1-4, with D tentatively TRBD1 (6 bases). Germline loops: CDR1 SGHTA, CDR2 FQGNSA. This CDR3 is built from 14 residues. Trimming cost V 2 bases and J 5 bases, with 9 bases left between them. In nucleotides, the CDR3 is TGTGCCAGCAGCTTATTAGGGGGAAATGAAAAACTGTTTTTT. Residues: CASSLLGGNEKLFF.

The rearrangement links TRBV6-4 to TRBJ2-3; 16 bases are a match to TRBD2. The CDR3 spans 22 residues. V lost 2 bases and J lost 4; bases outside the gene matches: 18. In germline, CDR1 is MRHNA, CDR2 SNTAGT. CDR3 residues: CASSDRLGTSGRVIIGADTQYF. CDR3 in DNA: TGTGCCAGCAGTGACCGACTAGGGACTAGCGGGAGGGTAATAATTGGCGCAGATACGCAGTATTTT.

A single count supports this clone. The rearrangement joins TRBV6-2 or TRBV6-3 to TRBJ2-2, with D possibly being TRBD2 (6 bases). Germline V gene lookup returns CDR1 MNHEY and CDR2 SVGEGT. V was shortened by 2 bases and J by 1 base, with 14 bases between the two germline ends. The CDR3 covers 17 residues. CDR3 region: CASSYQGLALNTGELFF. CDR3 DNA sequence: TGTGCCAGCAGTTACCAGGGCCTAGCGTTGAACACCGGGGAGCTGTTTTTT.

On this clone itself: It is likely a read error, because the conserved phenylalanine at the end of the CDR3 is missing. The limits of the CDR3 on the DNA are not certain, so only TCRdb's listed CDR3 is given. The CDR3 sequence is CASREPGQGPARL. The chain is built from TRBV2 and TRBJ1-2; TRBD1 reflects the table's D call only, with no check against the DNA. Inclusive of both ends, the CDR3 amounts to 13 amino acids. CDR1 and CDR2 from the germline V gene are SNHLY and FYNNEI.

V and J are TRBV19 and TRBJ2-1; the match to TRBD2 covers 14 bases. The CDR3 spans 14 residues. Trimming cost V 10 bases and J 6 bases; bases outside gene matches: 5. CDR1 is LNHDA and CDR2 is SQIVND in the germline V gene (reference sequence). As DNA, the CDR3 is TGTGCCACCTCGACTAGCGGGAGGGTCAATGAGCAGTTCTTC. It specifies CATSTSGRVNEQFF.

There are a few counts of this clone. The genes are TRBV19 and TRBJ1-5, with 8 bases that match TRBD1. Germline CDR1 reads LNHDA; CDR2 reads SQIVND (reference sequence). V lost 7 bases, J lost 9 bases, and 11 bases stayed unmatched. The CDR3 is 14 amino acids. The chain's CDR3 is CASKWTGSSRPQHF. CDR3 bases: TGTGCCAGTAAATGGACAGGGTCCTCACGGCCCCAGCATTTT. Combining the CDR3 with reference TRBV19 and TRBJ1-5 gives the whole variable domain DGGITQSPKYLFRKEGQNVTLSCEQNLNHDAMYWYRQDPGQGLRLIYYSQIVNDFQKGDIAEGYSVSREKKESFPLTVTSAQKNPTAFYLCASKWTGSSRPQHFGDGTRLSIL.

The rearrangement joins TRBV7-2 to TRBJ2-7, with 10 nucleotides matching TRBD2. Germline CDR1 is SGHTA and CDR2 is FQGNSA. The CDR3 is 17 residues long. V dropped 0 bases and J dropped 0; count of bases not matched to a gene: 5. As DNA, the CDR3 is TGTGCCAGCAGCTTAGCGGCGCTAGCGGGAGACTCCTACGAGCAGTACTTC. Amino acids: CASSLAALAGDSYEQYF.

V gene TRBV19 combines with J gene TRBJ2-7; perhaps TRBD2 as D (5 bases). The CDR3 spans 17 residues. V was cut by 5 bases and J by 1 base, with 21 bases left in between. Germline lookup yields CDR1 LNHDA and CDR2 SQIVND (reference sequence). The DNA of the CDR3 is TGTGCCAGTAGTCGAGACCCCCGCGCCAGGAGGTCCTACGAGCAGTACGTC. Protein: CASSRDPRARRSYEQYV.

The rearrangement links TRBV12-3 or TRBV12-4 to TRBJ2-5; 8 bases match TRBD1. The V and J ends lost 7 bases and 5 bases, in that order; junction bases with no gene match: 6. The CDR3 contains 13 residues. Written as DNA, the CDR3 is TGTGCCAGCACCCGGACAGGGTGGGAGACCCAGTACTTC. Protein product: CASTRTGWETQYF.

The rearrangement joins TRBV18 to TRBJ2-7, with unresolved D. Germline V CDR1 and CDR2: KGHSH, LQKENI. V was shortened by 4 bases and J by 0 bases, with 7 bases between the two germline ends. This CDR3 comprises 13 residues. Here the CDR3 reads CASSLSSSYEQYV. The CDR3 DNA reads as TGTGCCAGCTCACTATCGAGCTCCTACGAGCAGTACGTC.

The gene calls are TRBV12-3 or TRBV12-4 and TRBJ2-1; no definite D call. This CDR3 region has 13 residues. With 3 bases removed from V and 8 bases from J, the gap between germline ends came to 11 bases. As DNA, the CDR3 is TGTGCCAGCAGTTTCACGCCAGGCGATGAGCAGTTCTTC. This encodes CASSFTPGDEQFF.

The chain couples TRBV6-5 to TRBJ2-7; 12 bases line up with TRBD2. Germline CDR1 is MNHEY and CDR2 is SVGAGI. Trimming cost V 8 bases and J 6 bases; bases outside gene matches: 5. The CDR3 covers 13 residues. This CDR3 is CASRASGRGEQYF. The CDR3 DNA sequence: TGTGCCAGCCGGGCTAGCGGGAGGGGCGAGCAGTACTTC.

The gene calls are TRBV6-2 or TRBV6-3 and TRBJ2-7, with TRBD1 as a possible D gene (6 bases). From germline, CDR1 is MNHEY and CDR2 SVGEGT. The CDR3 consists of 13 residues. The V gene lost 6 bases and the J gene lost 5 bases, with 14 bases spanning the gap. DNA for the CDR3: TGTGCCAGCAGACCTACTACAGGGAACGAGCAGTACGTC. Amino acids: CASRPTTGNEQYV.

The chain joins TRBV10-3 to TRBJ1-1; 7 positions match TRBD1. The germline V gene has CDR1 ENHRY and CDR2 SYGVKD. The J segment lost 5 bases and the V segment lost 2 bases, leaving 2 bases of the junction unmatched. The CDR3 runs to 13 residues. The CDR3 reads CAISEQGGTEAFF. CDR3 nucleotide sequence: TGTGCCATCAGTGAGCAGGGGGGTACTGAAGCTTTCTTT.

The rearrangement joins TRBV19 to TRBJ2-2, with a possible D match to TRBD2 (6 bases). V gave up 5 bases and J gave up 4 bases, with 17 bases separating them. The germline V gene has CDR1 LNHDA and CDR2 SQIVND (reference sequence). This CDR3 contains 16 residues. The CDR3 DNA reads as TGTGCCAGTAGTCTCAACCCGGGACTGCTCACCGGGGAGCTGTTTTTT. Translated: CASSLNPGLLTGELFF. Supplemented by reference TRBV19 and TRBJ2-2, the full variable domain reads DGGITQSPKYLFRKEGQNVTLSCEQNLNHDAMYWYRQDPGQGLRLIYYSQIVNDFQKGDIAEGYSVSREKKESFPLTVTSAQKNPTAFYLCASSLNPGLLTGELFFGEGSRLTVL.

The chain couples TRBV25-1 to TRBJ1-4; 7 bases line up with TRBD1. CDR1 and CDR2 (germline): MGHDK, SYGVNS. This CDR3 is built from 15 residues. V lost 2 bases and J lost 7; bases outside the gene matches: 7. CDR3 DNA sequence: TGTGCCAGCAGTGAAGCCGGACAGGCGGGTGAAAAACTGTTTTTT. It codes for CASSEAGQAGEKLFF.

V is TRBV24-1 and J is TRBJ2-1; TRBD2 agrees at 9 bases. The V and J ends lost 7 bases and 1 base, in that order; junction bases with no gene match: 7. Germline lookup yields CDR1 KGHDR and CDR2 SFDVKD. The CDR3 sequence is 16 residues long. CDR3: CATRDSGSGSYNEQFF. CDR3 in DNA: TGTGCCACCAGGGATAGCGGGAGTGGTTCCTACAATGAGCAGTTCTTC.

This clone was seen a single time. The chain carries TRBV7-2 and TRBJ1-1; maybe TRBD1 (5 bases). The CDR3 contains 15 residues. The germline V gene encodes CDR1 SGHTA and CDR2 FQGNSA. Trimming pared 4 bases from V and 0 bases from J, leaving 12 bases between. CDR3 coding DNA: TGTGCCAGCAGCTCGGACAAATCCTTGAACACTGAAGCTTTCTTT. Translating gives CASSSDKSLNTEAFF.

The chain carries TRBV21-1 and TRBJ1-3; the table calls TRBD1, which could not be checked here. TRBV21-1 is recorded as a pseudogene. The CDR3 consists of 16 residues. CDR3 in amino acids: CASSVRTGVTGNTIYF. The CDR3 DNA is TGTGCCAGCAGCGTGCGGACAGGGGTGACGGGAAACACCATATATTTT.